Listed below are T cell receptor beta chains from one sample, sequenced in a study of molecular identifiers for immune sequencing clone quantification. One entry per CDR3 protein, called by TCRdb with MiXCR from the PCR reads. Of over 600,000 distinct CDR3 sequences listed, 20% were seen once; the top ten hold roughly 0.85%. The source material was naive CD8+ T cells from blood, with Jurkat cell RNA spiked in. The receptors derive from a human donor in good health. Some libraries in this study had Jurkat cell RNA spiked in. Both conserved end residues are part of each CDR3. A D gene is named only where the DNA matches it firmly. Size is omitted from some rows. Given values are once, few, many or a class for expanded clones.

.	TRBV5-6	TRBJ2-7	many	TGTGCCAGCAGCCCCGACAGAGCTTCTACGAAGCAGTACTTC	CASSPDRASTKQYF
TRBD2	TRBV30	TRBJ2-5	few	TGTGCCTTTTTGGGAGGGACTAGGGAAGAGACCCAGTACTTC	CAFLGGTREETQYF
.	TRBV3-1	TRBJ2-7	many	TGTGCCAGCAGCCCCCGGCGGGATCCCGAGCAGTACTTC	CASSPRRDPEQYF
.	TRBV4-3	TRBJ1-2	many	TGCGCCAGCAGCCCCGCGGGGTCGGTATATGGCTACACCTTC	CASSPAGSVYGYTF
.	TRBV4-1	TRBJ1-1	few	TGCGCCAGCAGCCAAGGGGGGGGGATGAACACTGGAGCTTTCTTT	CASSQGGGMNTGAFF
.	TRBV5-1	TRBJ1-1	many	TGCGCCAGCAGCTTAGAAGTCCCCGGAGACACTGAAGCTTTCTTT	CASSLEVPGDTEAFF
.	TRBV19	TRBJ2-3	.	TGTGCCAGTAGGCCGGAGAGCGGGAGCACAGATACGCAGTATTTT	CASRPESGSTDTQYF
TRBD1	TRBV19	TRBJ2-1	few	TGTGACCTACATTCCGGGACAGGGGAGAATGAGCAGTTCTTC	CDLHSGTGENEQFF
TRBD2	TRBV19	TRBJ2-3	few	TGTGCCAGTAGTCCCTTAGCGGGGGGGGGCACAGATACGCAGTATTTT	CASSPLAGGGTDTQYF
.	TRBV6-2/TRBV6-3	TRBJ2-7	few	TGTGCCAGCAGTTACAGGGCCTCGGTACACGAGCAGTACTTC	CASSYRASVHEQYF
TRBD2	TRBV15	TRBJ2-7	.	TGTGCCGCCAGCATTCTAGCGGGGAGCACCTACGAGCAGTACTTC	CAASILAGSTYEQYF
.	TRBV20-1	TRBJ2-7	many	TGCAGTGCTAGAGACGATAGGAGCTCCTACGAGCAGTACTTC	CSARDDRSSYEQYF
TRBD2	TRBV27	TRBJ2-1	.	TGTGCCAGCAGTTTACTACCTAGCGGGGGGACCTACAATGAGCAGTTCTTC	CASSLLPSGGTYNEQFF
.	TRBV5-1	TRBJ1-1	many	TGCGCCAGCAGCTTGTATACAGGTGTCTACACTGAAGCTTTCTTT	CASSLYTGVYTEAFF
.	TRBV10-2	TRBJ2-1	.	TGCGCCACCCAGCTCGGTGGGGGTGAGCAGTTCTTC	CATQLGGGEQFF
TRBD1	TRBV30	TRBJ2-5	many	TGTGCCTGGAGTGTGGACAGGGGAGAGACCCAGTACTTC	CAWSVDRGETQYF
TRBD1	TRBV7-6	TRBJ2-2	many	TGTGCCAGCAGCAGGGGGACAGGGCCCGACACCGGGGAGCTGTTTTTT	CASSRGTGPDTGELFF
TRBD1	TRBV6-2/TRBV6-3	TRBJ2-3	few	TGTGCCAGCAGTTCCATCTCCGGGACAGGGGTTTCAGATACGCGGTATTTT	CASSSISGTGVSDTRYF
TRBD2	TRBV27	TRBJ2-3	many	TGTGCCAGCAGTTTGTCTAGCGGGAGCCCCACAGATACGCAGTATTTT	CASSLSSGSPTDTQYF
.	TRBV27	TRBJ2-6	many	TGTGCCAGCAGTACGACAGGAGGGGTCTTTGGGGCCAACGTCCTGACTTTC	CASSTTGGVFGANVLTF
TRBD2	TRBV4-1	TRBJ2-7	many	TGCGCCAGCCGGGGGGGATTCGGCGGAGAACTAGCGGGGCAGTACTTC	CASRGGFGGELAGQYF
.	TRBV7-9	TRBJ1-2	few	TGTGCCAGCAGCTTAGCTGCAGGGCCTAACTATGGCTACACCTTC	CASSLAAGPNYGYTF
.	TRBV29-1	TRBJ2-1	few	TGCAGCGTTCTCATCCCCCGGACCTACAATGAGCAGTTCTTC	CSVLIPRTYNEQFF
.	TRBV25-1	TRBJ2-5	many	TGTGCCAGCAGTGAAGGGGCCCCCCAAGAGACCCAGTACTTC	CASSEGAPQETQYF
.	TRBV27	TRBJ2-7	many	TGTGCCAGCAGTTTATGGGGGACTGGCCACTACGAGCAGTACTTC	CASSLWGTGHYEQYF
.	TRBV29-1	TRBJ2-3	many	TGCAGCGTTCGTGGCGGAACGAAGATTGGCTCGCAGTATTTT	CSVRGGTKIGSQYF
.	TRBV12-3/TRBV12-4	TRBJ1-3	.	TGTGCCAGCAGTATATCAGGCTCTGGAAACACCATATATTTT	CASSISGSGNTIYF
.	TRBV19	TRBJ1-6	.	TGTGCCAGTAGTATGTTGGCGGAGAGGAGACCCCTCCACTTT	CASSMLAERRPLHF
.	TRBV10-2	TRBJ2-1	many	TGCGCCAGCAGTGAGTCGACGGGTCTAGTCCTTAACAATGAGCAGTTCTTC	CASSESTGLVLNNEQFF
TRBD1	TRBV7-9	TRBJ2-7	.	TGTGCCAGCAGCTTCCCCACGGGACAGGGGACCTACGAGCAGTACTTC	CASSFPTGQGTYEQYF
.	TRBV28	TRBJ1-5	.	TGTGCCCGCAGTTTATCGAGGGGGAACAATCAGCCCCAGCATTTT	CARSLSRGNNQPQHF
.	TRBV12-3/TRBV12-4	TRBJ2-1	few	TGTGCCAGCAGTCCGTCTCGAGGGGGGGGTGAGCAGTTCTTC	CASSPSRGGGEQFF
TRBD1	TRBV27	TRBJ2-1	many	TGTGCCAGCAGTTTATGGGCAGGGGGTGACAATGAGCAGTTCTTC	CASSLWAGGDNEQFF
TRBD1	TRBV4-1	TRBJ2-1	.	TGCGCCAGCAGCCACTCTCTAAGTACCCGGGACAGGGTTGGCAATGAGCAGTTCTTC	CASSHSLSTRDRVGNEQFF
TRBD1	TRBV19	TRBJ2-7	many	TGTGCCAGTAACCCGGGGACAGCCTCCTACGAGCAGTACTTC	CASNPGTASYEQYF
.	TRBV14	TRBJ2-5	many	TGTGCCAGCAGCCAAGCGTCCCAAGAGACCCAGTACTTC	CASSQASQETQYF
.	TRBV7-9	TRBJ2-1	.	TGTGCCAGCAGCTTCGTTGAGGGATACGACAATGAGCAGTCCTTC	CASSFVEGYDNEQSF
.	TRBV13	TRBJ1-4	many	TGTGCCAGCAGCTTAGGACACGGTGAAAAACTGTTTTTT	CASSLGHGEKLFF
.	TRBV7-9	TRBJ2-3	many	TGTGCCAGCAGGGCAGACACAGATACGCAGTATTTT	CASRADTDTQYF
.	TRBV6-4	TRBJ2-6	many	TGTGCCAGCAGTGACTCTAGGGGGTCTGGGGCCAACGTCCTGACTTTC	CASSDSRGSGANVLTF
.	TRBV28	TRBJ2-7	many	TGTGCCAGCAGTTTAGAACACCTCTCCTACGAGCAGTACTTC	CASSLEHLSYEQYF
.	TRBV10-3	TRBJ2-1	.	TGTGTCATCAGTGATCCGGGGGAGCAGTTCTTC	CVISDPGEQFF
.	TRBV12-3/TRBV12-4	TRBJ2-7	many	TGTGCCACCGCGGGACAGCCGTTGGGGGGGGAGCAGTACTTC	CATAGQPLGGEQYF
.	TRBV27	TRBJ1-5	many	TGTGCCAGGTATGTGCCCATGGGGACGGGCAATCAGCCCCAGCATTTT	CARYVPMGTGNQPQHF
.	TRBV4-3	TRBJ2-7	many	TGCGCCAGCAGCCAAGACTCAGGATCCTACGAGCAGTACTTC	CASSQDSGSYEQYF
TRBD2	TRBV15	TRBJ2-1	.	TGTGCCACCAGAACCACAACGGAACTAGCGAGTAATGAGCAGTTCTTC	CATRTTTELASNEQFF
.	TRBV6-1	TRBJ1-5	many	TGTGCCAGCAGGCTTCCAGGACAACTCAATCAGCCCCAGCATTTT	CASRLPGQLNQPQHF